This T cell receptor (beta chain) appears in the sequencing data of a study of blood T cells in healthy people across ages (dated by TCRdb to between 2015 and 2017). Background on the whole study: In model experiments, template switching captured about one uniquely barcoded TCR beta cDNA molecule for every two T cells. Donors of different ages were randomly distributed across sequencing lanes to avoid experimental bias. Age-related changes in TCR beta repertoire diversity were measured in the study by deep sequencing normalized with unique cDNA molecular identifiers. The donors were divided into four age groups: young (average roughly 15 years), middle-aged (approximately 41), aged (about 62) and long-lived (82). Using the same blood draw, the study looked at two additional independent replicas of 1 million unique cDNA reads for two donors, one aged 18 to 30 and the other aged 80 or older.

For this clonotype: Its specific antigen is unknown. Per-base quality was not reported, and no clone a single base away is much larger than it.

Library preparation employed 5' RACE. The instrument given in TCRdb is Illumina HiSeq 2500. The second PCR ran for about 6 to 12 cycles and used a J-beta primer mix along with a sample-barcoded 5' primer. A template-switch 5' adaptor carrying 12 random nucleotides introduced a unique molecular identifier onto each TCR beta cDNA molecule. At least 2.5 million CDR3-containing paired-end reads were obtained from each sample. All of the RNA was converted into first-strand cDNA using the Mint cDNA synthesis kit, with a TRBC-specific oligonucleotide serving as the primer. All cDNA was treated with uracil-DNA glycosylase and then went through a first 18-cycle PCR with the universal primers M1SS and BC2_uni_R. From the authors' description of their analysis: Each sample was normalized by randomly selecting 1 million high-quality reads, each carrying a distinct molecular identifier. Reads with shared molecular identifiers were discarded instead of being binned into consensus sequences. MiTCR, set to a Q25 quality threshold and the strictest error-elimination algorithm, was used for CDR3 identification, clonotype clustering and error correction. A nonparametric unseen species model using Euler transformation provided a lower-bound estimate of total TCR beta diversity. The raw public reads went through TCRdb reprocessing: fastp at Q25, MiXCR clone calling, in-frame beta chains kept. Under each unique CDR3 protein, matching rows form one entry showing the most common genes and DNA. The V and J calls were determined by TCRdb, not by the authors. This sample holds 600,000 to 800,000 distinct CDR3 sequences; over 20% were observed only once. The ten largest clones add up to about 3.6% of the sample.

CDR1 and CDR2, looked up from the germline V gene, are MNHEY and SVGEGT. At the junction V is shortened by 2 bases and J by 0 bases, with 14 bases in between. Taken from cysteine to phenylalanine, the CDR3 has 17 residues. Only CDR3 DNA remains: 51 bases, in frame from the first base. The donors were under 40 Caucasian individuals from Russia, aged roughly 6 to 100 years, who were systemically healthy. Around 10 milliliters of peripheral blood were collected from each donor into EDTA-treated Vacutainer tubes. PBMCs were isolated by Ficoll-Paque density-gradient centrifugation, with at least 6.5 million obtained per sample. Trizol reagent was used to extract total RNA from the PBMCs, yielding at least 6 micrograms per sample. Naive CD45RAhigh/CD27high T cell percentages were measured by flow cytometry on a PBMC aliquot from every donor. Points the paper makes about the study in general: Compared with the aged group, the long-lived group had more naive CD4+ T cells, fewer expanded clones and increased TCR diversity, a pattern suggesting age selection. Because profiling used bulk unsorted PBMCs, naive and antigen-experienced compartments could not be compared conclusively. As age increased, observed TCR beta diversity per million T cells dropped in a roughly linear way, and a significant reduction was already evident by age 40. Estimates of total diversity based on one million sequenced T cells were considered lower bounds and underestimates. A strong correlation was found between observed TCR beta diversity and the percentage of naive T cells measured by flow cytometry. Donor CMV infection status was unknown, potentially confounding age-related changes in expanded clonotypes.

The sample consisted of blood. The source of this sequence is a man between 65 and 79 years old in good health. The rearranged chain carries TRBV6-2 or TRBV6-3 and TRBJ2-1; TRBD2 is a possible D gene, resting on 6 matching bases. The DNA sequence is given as TGTGCCAGCAGTTACGCCACCCCGGGACTCTCCTACAATGAGCAGTTCTTC. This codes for CASSYATPGLSYNEQFF.